These T cell receptor beta chains were read from a single sample in a study of shared clonotypes between healthy human individuals. The table came from immunoSEQ multiplex PCR; TCRdb's copy has only in-frame clones and leaves some out. The table shows about 2.1 million clones, with just over 90% occurring only once. Source material: naive CD8+ T cells from PBMCs. The receptors stem from a man younger than 35 in good health. Some clones in this sample may be carry-over from other donors' samples. The CDR3 runs from the conserved cysteine through the conserved F or W. Fields, in order: V gene, CDR3 length, clone size, D gene, J gene, CDR3 DNA, CDR3 protein. A D gene is named only where the DNA matches it firmly. A clone size is listed for some rows: how often the clone was seen (once, few, many), or a class if it is expanded.

V gene: TRBV7-2
CDR3 length: 11
clone size: .
D gene: .
J gene: TRBJ1-2
CDR3 DNA: TGTGCCAGCAGCTTAAGCTATGGCTACACCTTC
CDR3 protein: CASSLSYGYTF

V gene: TRBV29-1
CDR3 length: 13
clone size: few
D gene: .
J gene: TRBJ1-2
CDR3 DNA: TGCAGCGTTGAAGCCGGGGTGGGTTATGGCTACACCTTC
CDR3 protein: CSVEAGVGYGYTF

V gene: TRBV7-9
CDR3 length: 14
clone size: .
D gene: TRBD1
J gene: TRBJ1-1
CDR3 DNA: TGTGCCAGCAGCTTAGCGCTACGACAGGGATCAGCTTTCTTT
CDR3 protein: CASSLALRQGSAFF

V gene: TRBV5-1
CDR3 length: 12
clone size: .
D gene: .
J gene: TRBJ2-1
CDR3 DNA: TGCGCCAGCAGCTTGGGCGACTTTGAGCAGTTCTTC
CDR3 protein: CASSLGDFEQFF

V gene: TRBV30
CDR3 length: 11
clone size: .
D gene: .
J gene: TRBJ2-7
CDR3 DNA: TGTGCCTGTTCAAAGGGCTACGAGCAGTACTTC
CDR3 protein: CACSKGYEQYF

V gene: TRBV27
CDR3 length: 16
clone size: .
D gene: TRBD2
J gene: TRBJ2-1
CDR3 DNA: TGTGCCAGCAGTCACCAAGCGGGAGGAGTTTACAATGAGCAGTTCTTC
CDR3 protein: CASSHQAGGVYNEQFF

V gene: TRBV7-6
CDR3 length: 15
clone size: .
D gene: TRBD1
J gene: TRBJ2-7
CDR3 DNA: TGTGCCAGCAGTCGAGGACAGGGGACCCTCTACGAGCAGTACTTC
CDR3 protein: CASSRGQGTLYEQYF

V gene: TRBV19
CDR3 length: 15
clone size: .
D gene: TRBD2
J gene: TRBJ2-7
CDR3 DNA: TGTGCCAGTAGTATTGCAGCGGGAGGGCCCTACGAGCAGTACTTC
CDR3 protein: CASSIAAGGPYEQYF

V gene: TRBV5-4
CDR3 length: 15
clone size: once
D gene: .
J gene: TRBJ2-7
CDR3 DNA: TGTGCCAGCAGCTTACCTGCCGTCCGGGCCTACGAGCAGTACTTC
CDR3 protein: CASSLPAVRAYEQYF

V gene: TRBV13
CDR3 length: 16
clone size: .
D gene: TRBD2
J gene: TRBJ2-3
CDR3 DNA: TGTGCCAGCAGCCCCACCGGGACTAGCGGCACAGATACGCAGTATTTT
CDR3 protein: CASSPTGTSGTDTQYF

V gene: TRBV7-2
CDR3 length: 17
clone size: .
D gene: TRBD1
J gene: TRBJ1-1
CDR3 DNA: TGTGCCAGCAGCCTCCGTCCCGGGACAGGTTGGAACACTGAAGCTTTCTTT
CDR3 protein: CASSLRPGTGWNTEAFF

V gene: TRBV5-4
CDR3 length: 13
clone size: .
D gene: .
J gene: TRBJ2-7
CDR3 DNA: TGTGCCAGCAGCTTAGTTTCGGAGAACGAGCAGTACTTC
CDR3 protein: CASSLVSENEQYF

V gene: TRBV11-2
CDR3 length: 13
clone size: .
D gene: .
J gene: TRBJ2-3
CDR3 DNA: TGTGCCAGCAGCTTAATTAACACAGATACGCAGTATTTT
CDR3 protein: CASSLINTDTQYF

V gene: TRBV10-1
CDR3 length: 16
clone size: .
D gene: TRBD2
J gene: TRBJ2-3
CDR3 DNA: TGCGCCAGCAGCGAATTACTAGCGGGAGAAACAGATACGCAGTATTTT
CDR3 protein: CASSELLAGETDTQYF

V gene: TRBV6-6
CDR3 length: 14
clone size: .
D gene: .
J gene: TRBJ1-4
CDR3 DNA: TGTGCCAGCAGTGACGCCGGGACCGCGGAAAAACTGTTTTTT
CDR3 protein: CASSDAGTAEKLFF

V gene: TRBV5-1
CDR3 length: 18
clone size: .
D gene: .
J gene: TRBJ1-1
CDR3 DNA: TGCGCCAGCAGCCCTGGGGCGGACCGGGTGGGCATTGGAACTGAAGCTTTCTTT
CDR3 protein: CASSPGADRVGIGTEAFF

V gene: TRBV7-6
CDR3 length: 15
clone size: .
D gene: TRBD1
J gene: TRBJ1-5
CDR3 DNA: TGTGCCAGCAGCTTACGGACAGGGCGAAGCCAGCCCCAGCATTTT
CDR3 protein: CASSLRTGRSQPQHF

V gene: TRBV27
CDR3 length: 16
clone size: .
D gene: TRBD1
J gene: TRBJ2-1
CDR3 DNA: TGTGCCAGCAGTTCACCCGGGACAGGGGCCTACAATGAGCAGTTCTTC
CDR3 protein: CASSSPGTGAYNEQFF

V gene: TRBV5-1
CDR3 length: 15
clone size: once
D gene: .
J gene: TRBJ1-1
CDR3 DNA: TGCGCCAGCAGCTTGGGGGATTCCCACCTAACTGAAGCTTTCTTT
CDR3 protein: CASSLGDSHLTEAFF

V gene: TRBV11-2
CDR3 length: 14
clone size: .
D gene: .
J gene: TRBJ2-5
CDR3 DNA: TGTGCCAGCAGCCTCCGCCGCGCCAGGGAGACCCAGTACTTC
CDR3 protein: CASSLRRARETQYF

V gene: TRBV7-9
CDR3 length: 15
clone size: .
D gene: TRBD2
J gene: TRBJ2-7
CDR3 DNA: TGTGCCAGCAGCGATCCGGGACTAGTAGCCTACGAGCAGTACTTC
CDR3 protein: CASSDPGLVAYEQYF

V gene: TRBV28
CDR3 length: 14
clone size: .
D gene: .
J gene: TRBJ1-5
CDR3 DNA: TGTGCCAGCAGTTTGAATACGGTTAATCAGCCCCAGCATTTT
CDR3 protein: CASSLNTVNQPQHF

V gene: TRBV7-9
CDR3 length: 15
clone size: once
D gene: TRBD2
J gene: TRBJ2-3
CDR3 DNA: TGTGCCAGCAGCGGCGGGAGACACAGCACAGATACGCAGTATTTT
CDR3 protein: CASSGGRHSTDTQYF

V gene: TRBV28
CDR3 length: 14
clone size: .
D gene: TRBD1
J gene: TRBJ2-7
CDR3 DNA: TGTGCCAGCAGTTTTGACAGGGGGACCTACGAGCAGTACTTC
CDR3 protein: CASSFDRGTYEQYF

V gene: TRBV4-1
CDR3 length: 16
clone size: .
D gene: .
J gene: TRBJ2-7
CDR3 DNA: TGCGCCAGCAGCCAAGCGTCGGTGGCAGGGCCCATCGAGCAGTACTTC
CDR3 protein: CASSQASVAGPIEQYF

V gene: TRBV7-2
CDR3 length: 15
clone size: .
D gene: .
J gene: TRBJ2-2
CDR3 DNA: TGTGCCAGCAGCTTTCTCCTGGGAGGCACCGGGGAGCTGTTTTTT
CDR3 protein: CASSFLLGGTGELFF

V gene: TRBV11-2
CDR3 length: 13
clone size: .
D gene: .
J gene: TRBJ2-7
CDR3 DNA: TGTGCCAGCAGCTTAAGTCCGTCCTACGAGCAGTACTTC
CDR3 protein: CASSLSPSYEQYF

V gene: TRBV9
CDR3 length: 15
clone size: .
D gene: .
J gene: TRBJ1-1
CDR3 DNA: TGTGCCAGCAGCCTGGCCCCAGGGGCGAACACTGAAGCTTTCTTT
CDR3 protein: CASSLAPGANTEAFF

V gene: TRBV28
CDR3 length: 16
clone size: .
D gene: TRBD2
J gene: TRBJ2-7
CDR3 DNA: TGTGCCACCGGGGGGGTGGGGACACCGACCCCCTACGAGCAGTACTTC
CDR3 protein: CATGGVGTPTPYEQYF

V gene: TRBV30
CDR3 length: 13
clone size: .
D gene: TRBD1
J gene: TRBJ1-5
CDR3 DNA: TGTGCCTGGAGTACAGGGGTTAATCAGCCCCAGCATTTT
CDR3 protein: CAWSTGVNQPQHF

V gene: TRBV11-2
CDR3 length: 17
clone size: .
D gene: .
J gene: TRBJ1-3
CDR3 DNA: TGTGCCAGCAGCTTAGACCTCGGGCGAGCTCGTGGAAACACCATATATTTT
CDR3 protein: CASSLDLGRARGNTIYF

V gene: TRBV6-4
CDR3 length: 15
clone size: .
D gene: TRBD1
J gene: TRBJ2-5
CDR3 DNA: TGTGCCAGCAGTGTTACAGGGGGGTCGGAGGAGACCCAGTACTTC
CDR3 protein: CASSVTGGSEETQYF

V gene: TRBV4-3
CDR3 length: 16
clone size: .
D gene: .
J gene: TRBJ1-2
CDR3 DNA: TGCGCCAGCAGCGAGTCTAACTATGGCTACACCTCCGGCTACACCTTC
CDR3 protein: CASSESNYGYTSGYTF

V gene: TRBV4-3
CDR3 length: 14
clone size: .
D gene: .
J gene: TRBJ2-1
CDR3 DNA: TGCGCCAGCAGCCAAGGGGTCTCCTACAATGAGCAGTTCTTC
CDR3 protein: CASSQGVSYNEQFF

V gene: TRBV30
CDR3 length: 13
clone size: .
D gene: .
J gene: TRBJ1-2
CDR3 DNA: TGTGCCTGGGGGGGTTCCGTAGTCTATGGCTACACCTTC
CDR3 protein: CAWGGSVVYGYTF

V gene: TRBV13
CDR3 length: 15
clone size: .
D gene: .
J gene: TRBJ1-1
CDR3 DNA: TGTGCCAGCAGTTCCGTTGGGGGGACGGGCACTGAAGCTTTCTTT
CDR3 protein: CASSSVGGTGTEAFF

V gene: TRBV11-2
CDR3 length: 14
clone size: .
D gene: .
J gene: TRBJ2-1
CDR3 DNA: TGTGCCAGCAGCTCCCAACCCGGGACCTTTGAGCAGTTCTTC
CDR3 protein: CASSSQPGTFEQFF

V gene: TRBV13
CDR3 length: 17
clone size: once
D gene: TRBD2
J gene: TRBJ2-5
CDR3 DNA: TGTGCCAGCAGCCCCAGAAAAGGACTAGCGGTTCAAGAGACCCAGTACTTC
CDR3 protein: CASSPRKGLAVQETQYF

V gene: TRBV28
CDR3 length: 11
clone size: .
D gene: .
J gene: TRBJ2-7
CDR3 DNA: TGTGCCAGCAGTCAGAACAAGGAGCAGTACTTC
CDR3 protein: CASSQNKEQYF

V gene: TRBV7-2
CDR3 length: 15
clone size: .
D gene: .
J gene: TRBJ2-1
CDR3 DNA: TGTGCCAGCAATAATCGGGAGATGGCCTACAATGAGCAGTTCTTC
CDR3 protein: CASNNREMAYNEQFF

V gene: TRBV27
CDR3 length: 15
clone size: .
D gene: TRBD2
J gene: TRBJ2-7
CDR3 DNA: TGTGCCAGCTCCGACTTCGAGCGGGATACCTACGAGCAGTACTTC
CDR3 protein: CASSDFERDTYEQYF

V gene: TRBV29-1
CDR3 length: 15
clone size: .
D gene: TRBD1
J gene: TRBJ2-7
CDR3 DNA: TGCAGCGTTACTGGGACAGGGGGGACCTACTACGAGCAGTACTTC
CDR3 protein: CSVTGTGGTYYEQYF

V gene: TRBV7-8
CDR3 length: 13
clone size: .
D gene: .
J gene: TRBJ2-7
CDR3 DNA: TGTGCCAGCAGCTTACCCCACACCTACGAGCAGTACTTC
CDR3 protein: CASSLPHTYEQYF

V gene: TRBV29-1
CDR3 length: 14
clone size: once
D gene: TRBD2
J gene: TRBJ2-1
CDR3 DNA: TGCAGCGTTGTGGCGGGAGGGCCCGTCAATGAGCAGTTCTTC
CDR3 protein: CSVVAGGPVNEQFF

V gene: TRBV15
CDR3 length: 13
clone size: .
D gene: .
J gene: TRBJ2-7
CDR3 DNA: TGTGCCACCAGCGAAGGCGAGGGGAGCGAGCAGTACTTC
CDR3 protein: CATSEGEGSEQYF

V gene: TRBV5-4
CDR3 length: 17
clone size: .
D gene: TRBD2
J gene: TRBJ2-1
CDR3 DNA: TGTGCCAGCAGTCAGGGCCCTCCTAGCGGTTCCTACAATGAGCAGTTCTTC
CDR3 protein: CASSQGPPSGSYNEQFF